This TCR beta chain was recovered during a study of control samples from healthy donors and cancer patients. The CDR3 contains 14 residues. The trim removed 6 bases at V and 4 bases at J, leaving 2 bases unmatched. Germline V gene sequence: CDR1 LNHDA, CDR2 SQIVND (reference sequence). Assay used: immunoSEQ multiplex PCR; TCRdb lists only in-frame clones, some missing. The sample lists about 160,000 clones; approximately 94% were seen once. This clonotype originated in a woman in her forties in good health. The specimen was blood. V gene TRBV19 combines with J gene TRBJ2-1; 11 bases agree with TRBD2. The CDR3 protein is CASSRTSGYNEQFF. The DNA for the CDR3 is TGTGCCAGTAGCCGGACTAGCGGGTACAATGAGCAGTTCTTC.